One and the same sample provided the 20 T cell receptor beta chains below, sequenced in a study of molecular identifiers for immune sequencing clone quantification (dated by TCRdb to the late 2010s). Receptors were amplified or captured by PCR. TCRdb lists the instrument as NextSeq 500. Using fastp trimming at Q25 and MiXCR clonotype assembly, TCRdb reanalyzed the public sequencing data and kept in-frame beta chains. Each CDR3 protein gets just one entry, which takes the most common genes and DNA from the rows behind it. For this sample the table gives over 70,000 distinct CDR3 sequences, of which nearly 25% were detected only once. Of the sample, around 0.77% is held by the ten largest clones. Sequenced sample: naive CD8+ T cells from blood, with Jurkat cell RNA spiked in. The cell subset or site label here, explained by the study, means: FACS-sorted CD8+CD4-CCR7+CD45RA+ naive T cells. All receptors come from a human donor in good health. Some libraries in this study had Jurkat cell RNA spiked in.

The genes are TRBV6-2 or TRBV6-3 and TRBJ2-6, with 7 bases that match TRBD1. CDR1 MNHEY and CDR2 SVGEGT come from the germline V gene. The CDR3 has 18 residues. V shed 6 bases, J shed 1 base, and the junction held 12 bases outside the gene matches. The CDR3 DNA is TGTGCCAGCAGAAAGTTTGCCGGGACAGAGTCTGGGGCCAACGTCCTGACTTTC. As protein: CASRKFAGTESGANVLTF.

V gene TRBV6-1 combines with J gene TRBJ2-2; 9 bases fit TRBD2. V gave up 3 bases and J gave up 10 bases; unmatched junction bases: 15. Germline V gene lookup returns CDR1 MNHNS and CDR2 SASEGT. This CDR3 is 17 amino acids long. The CDR3 coding sequence is TGTGCCAGCAGTGAGATGGTAGCGGGGGACCCGACCAAGGAGCTGTTTTTT. It encodes CASSEMVAGDPTKELFF.

In this sample, this clonotype turned up once. Being one base from a much bigger clone, this may be a read error. The chain has TRBV6-5 and TRBJ2-7, with D possibly matching TRBD2 (5 bases). Germline V lookup: CDR1 MNHEY, CDR2 SVGAGI. The CDR3 is 13 residues long. Between the trimmed V and J ends, which lost 2 bases and 2 bases, there was a span of 7 bases. The DNA of the CDR3 is TGTGCCAGCAGTTACCCGAGGGCCTACGAGCAGTACTTC. This encodes CASSYPRAYEQYF.

This chain joins TRBV30 and TRBJ2-1, with a tentative D call TRBD1 (6 bases). V lost 1 base and J 10 bases, leaving 8 bases between the germline ends. The CDR3 runs to 11 residues. Looked up from germline, CDR1 is GTSNPN and CDR2 is SVGIG (reference sequence). Here the CDR3 reads CAWSEQGEQFF. As DNA, the CDR3 is TGTGCCTGGAGTGAACAGGGAGAGCAGTTCTTC.

In this sample, this clonotype turned up many times. J is TRBJ2-7 and V is TRBV27, with a possible D match to TRBD2 (6 bases). CDR1 is MNHEY, CDR2 SMNVEV, per germline (reference sequence). The CDR3 is 15 residues long. Trimming removed 6 bases at V and 4 bases at J, with 19 bases between. CDR3 protein: CASSPTGTESYEQYF. CDR3 sequence (DNA): TGTGCCAGCAGCCCGACCGGGACTGAATCTTACGAGCAGTACTTC.

The V gene is TRBV4-1, the J gene TRBJ2-1; tentatively, D is TRBD1 (5 bases). This CDR3 has 15 residues. CDR1 and CDR2 from the germline V gene are MGHRA and YSYEKL. V lost 0 bases, J lost 6 bases, and 12 bases lay in between. Here the CDR3 reads CASSQEDNRANEQFF. The CDR3 nucleotides are TGCGCCAGCAGCCAAGAGGACAATAGGGCCAATGAGCAGTTCTTC.

With regard to this clonotype: A clone one base away is much larger, so this may be a read error. The CDR3 loop is CASSPHRTMNTGAFF. The CDR3 DNA follows: TGTGCCAGCAGTCCCCACAGGACTATGAACACTGGAGCTTTCTTT. The chain uses TRBV27 and TRBJ1-1; D perhaps matches TRBD1 (5 bases). Germline V gene data show CDR1 as MNHEY and CDR2 as SMNVEV (reference sequence). The CDR3 totals 15 residues.

This clonotype has just a few counts. The chain employs TRBV7-2 and TRBJ2-1; D call uncertain. Trimming left V 4 bases short and J 7 bases short, with 11 bases between. The germline V gene encodes CDR1 SGHTA and CDR2 FQGNSA. This CDR3 is 13 amino acids long. Here the CDR3 reads CASSSPNGNEQFF. The CDR3 coding sequence is TGTGCCAGCAGCTCCCCGAACGGAAATGAGCAGTTCTTC.

Only a few counts were recorded for this clonotype. The V and J genes are TRBV6-5 and TRBJ2-1; no definite D call. The V gene lost 0 bases and the J gene lost 4 bases, with 13 bases spanning the gap. Germline CDR1 MNHEY, CDR2 SVGAGI. This CDR3 has 16 amino acids. CDR3 in amino acids: CASSYSRRLNYNEQFF. In DNA form, the CDR3 reads TGTGCCAGCAGTTACTCTCGGCGGCTGAATTACAATGAGCAGTTCTTC.

This clonotype was seen a few times. The chain recombines TRBV28 with TRBJ2-7; D not certain. The CDR3 consists of 13 residues. Trimming shortened V by 7 bases and J by 4 bases, and 14 bases separated the two germline ends. Germline V gene lookup returns CDR1 MDHEN and CDR2 SYDVKM. CDR3 coding DNA: TGTGCCAGCAACCCCCCCCCTGGGTACGAGCAGTACTTC. It encodes CASNPPPGYEQYF.

This clonotype was observed a handful of times. The V gene is TRBV7-9, the J gene TRBJ1-6, with D tentatively TRBD1 (5 bases). CDR1 and CDR2 from the germline V gene are SEHNR and FQNEAQ (reference sequence). V was clipped by 8 bases and J by 6 bases, with 14 bases between them. This CDR3 spans 14 amino acids. In nucleotides, the CDR3 is TGTGCCAGCCACAGGCCCGAGGCTAATTCACCCCTCCACTTT. It is translated as CASHRPEANSPLHF.

This clonotype was seen a handful of times. This may be a read error, as it is one base from a much larger clone. The V gene is TRBV20-1, the J gene TRBJ2-3, with D maybe TRBD2 (5 bases). From germline, CDR1 is DFQATT and CDR2 SNEGSKA (reference sequence). The CDR3 is 16 residues long. V was trimmed by 1 base and J by 0 bases, leaving 14 bases between them. The CDR3 DNA is TGCAGTGCTAGAGCTCGCGCGGGTACTAGCACAGATACGCAGTATTTT. Translated: CSARARAGTSTDTQYF.

This clonotype was seen at least ten times. The chain joins TRBV29-1 to TRBJ2-1; possible D gene TRBD2, 6 bases. V was clipped by 3 bases and J by 4 bases, with 13 bases between them. CDR3 size: 14 residues. CDR1 and CDR2 (germline): SQVTM, ANQGSEA. The CDR3 coding sequence is TGCAGCGTTGAGGGACGGGAGTATTACAATGAGCAGTTCTTC. It yields the protein CSVEGREYYNEQFF.

This clonotype was counted many times. This chain links TRBV6-1 with TRBJ2-7, with 7 positions matching TRBD1. Germline CDR1 MNHNS, CDR2 SASEGT. J was trimmed by 2 bases and V by 6 bases; bases with no gene match: 7. The CDR3 length is 14 residues. This chain's CDR3 is CASSSYRGPYEQYF. In DNA form, the CDR3 reads TGTGCCAGCAGCTCGTACAGGGGCCCCTACGAGCAGTACTTC.

This clonotype was counted a few times. This chain connects TRBV2 to TRBJ2-3; 12 bases line up with TRBD2. The CDR3 is 16 residues long. The germline gives CDR1 SNHLY, CDR2 FYNNEI. J lost 0 bases, V lost 4 bases, and 2 bases had no gene match. The chain's CDR3 is CASSGTSGTSTDTQYF. CDR3 nucleotides: TGTGCCAGCAGTGGGACTAGCGGGACAAGCACAGATACGCAGTATTTT.

Concerning this clonotype: Just one base apart from a much larger clone, this may be a read error. This chain joins TRBV28 and TRBJ1-4, with no clear D. This CDR3 is built from 16 residues. From germline, CDR1 is MDHEN and CDR2 SYDVKM. This CDR3 reads CASSLTAGPANEKLVF. The DNA of the CDR3 is TGTGCCAGCAGTTTAACGGCGGGTCCGGCTAATGAAAAACTGGTTTTT.

This clonotype has more than one count but fewer than ten. V is TRBV19 and J is TRBJ1-1; D is possibly TRBD1 (5 bases). The germline gives CDR1 LNHDA, CDR2 SQIVND (reference sequence). The CDR3 runs 13 residues. V lost 2 bases, J lost 5 bases, and 9 bases lay in between. CDR3 loop: CASSITEGTEAFF. CDR3 bases: TGTGCCAGTAGTATAACCGAGGGGACTGAAGCTTTCTTT.

This clonotype was seen at least ten times. The chain combines TRBV13 with TRBJ2-7; TRBD2 might be the D (6 bases). The V and J ends lost 5 bases and 4 bases respectively, with 15 bases between them. The CDR3 loop spans 14 amino acids. Per the germline V gene, CDR1 is PRHDT and CDR2 is FYEKMQ (reference sequence). CDR3 bases: TGTGCCAGCAGCCTCGGAGGGACCGCGTACGAGCAGTACTTC. Protein product: CASSLGGTAYEQYF. Supplemented by reference TRBV13 and TRBJ2-7, the full variable domain reads AAGVIQSPRHLIKEKRETATLKCYPIPRHDTVYWYQQGPGQDPQFLISFYEKMQSDKGSIPDRFSAQQFSDYHSELNMSSLELGDSALYFCASSLGGTAYEQYFGPGTRLTVT.

There are a few counts of this clonotype. The chain links TRBV28 to TRBJ2-2; possible D gene TRBD2, 7 bases. V lost 3 bases to trimming and J lost 5 bases, with 10 bases between them. CDR1 and CDR2 (germline): MDHEN, SYDVKM. The CDR3 has 14 residues. This CDR3 reads CASSFRGATGELFF. The CDR3 nucleotides read TGTGCCAGCAGTTTTCGGGGGGCGACCGGGGAGCTGTTTTTT. The full variable domain, in which reference TRBV28 and TRBJ2-2 provide the parts outside the CDR3, is DVKVTQSSRYLVKRTGEKVFLECVQDMDHENMFWYRQDPGLGLRLIYFSYDVKMKEKGDIPEGYSVSREKKERFSLILESASTNQTSMYLCASSFRGATGELFFGEGSRLTVL.

V usage is TRBV10-3 and J usage is TRBJ1-1; no clear D gene. Trimming removed 5 bases at V and 1 base at J, with 5 bases between. Germline V CDR1 and CDR2: ENHRY, SYGVKD. The CDR3 totals 12 residues. The CDR3 sequence is CAISPGNTEAFF. The CDR3 nucleotides are TGTGCCATCAGTCCGGGGAACACTGAAGCTTTCTTT.